The 5 T cell receptor beta chains in this list originate from one sample, sequenced in a study of read filtering for tumor transcriptome and immune sequencing (dated by TCRdb to 2020 to 2022). TCRdb shows the sequencer as Illumina HiSeq 4000. Starting from approximately 400 ng RNA, TCR libraries were constructed with the Immunoverse kit using molecular barcoded adaptors that cover the alpha/delta and beta/gamma chains. TCRdb reran the public reads through fastp at Q25 and MiXCR, keeping productive beta chains. Each record represents a unique CDR3 protein, reported with the most common genes and DNA among its rows. Within this sample are 450 or so distinct CDR3 sequences, with about 84% of them counted one time only. The top ten clonotypes cover 58% of the sample. Sequencing was carried out using a population of CD138-negative cells sorted from bone marrow. According to the study, the label for this sample's cell subset or site signals: bone marrow mononuclear cells depleted of CD138+ plasma/myeloma cells by negative magnetic selection. The origin of the receptors is a donor aged 40 or over with multiple myeloma. This table probably holds off-target reads from a library built for another chain.

This clonotype was detected once. The chain carries TRBV12-3 or TRBV12-4 and TRBJ2-7; 7 bases line up with TRBD1. There are 14 residues in the CDR3. With 5 bases clipped from V and 3 bases from J, the junction kept 7 bases outside the gene matches. This CDR3 reads CASSKGGQYYEQYF. DNA for the CDR3: TGTGCCAGCAGTAAAGGGGGACAGTACTACGAGCAGTACTTC.

The chain carries TRBV7-9 and TRBJ1-1; TRBD1 might be the D (5 bases). Deletions cut 3 bases from V and 1 base from J, with 12 bases between. Germline V gene sequence: CDR1 SEHNR, CDR2 FQNEAQ (reference sequence). CDR3 length: 15 residues. The CDR3 reads CASSLGGDANTEAFF. Here the CDR3 DNA reads TGTGCCAGCAGCTTGGGAGGGGACGCGAACACTGAAGCTTTCTTT.

This chain links TRBV24-1 with TRBJ2-1, with 8 positions matching TRBD1. The CDR3 sequence is 15 residues long. V shed 2 bases and J 7 bases; nucleotides not matched to a gene: 6. Looked up from germline, CDR1 is KGHDR and CDR2 is SFDVKD. CDR3 amino acids: CATSDSRTGYNEQFF. CDR3 DNA sequence: TGTGCCACCAGTGATTCCCGGACAGGGTATAATGAGCAGTTCTTC.

This sequence joins TRBV19 and TRBJ2-1; 8 bases map to TRBD2. CDR3 size: 16 residues. The germline V gene encodes CDR1 LNHDA and CDR2 SQIVND (reference sequence). The V and J ends lost 6 bases and 3 bases, in that order; junction bases with no gene match: 10. Here the CDR3 DNA reads TGTGCCAGTAGCGTCCCGGGACTAGGAATCTACAATGAGCAGTTCTTC. Its protein is CASSVPGLGIYNEQFF.

This sequence joins TRBV5-1 and TRBJ2-7; maybe TRBD1 (6 bases). There are 14 residues in the CDR3. V was trimmed by 4 bases and J by 4 bases, leaving 15 bases between them. CDR1 is SGHRS, CDR2 YFSETQ, per germline. The CDR3 DNA follows: TGCGCCAGCAGCCCAGGAAACAGGGCTTACGAGCAGTACTTC. Amino acids: CASSPGNRAYEQYF.